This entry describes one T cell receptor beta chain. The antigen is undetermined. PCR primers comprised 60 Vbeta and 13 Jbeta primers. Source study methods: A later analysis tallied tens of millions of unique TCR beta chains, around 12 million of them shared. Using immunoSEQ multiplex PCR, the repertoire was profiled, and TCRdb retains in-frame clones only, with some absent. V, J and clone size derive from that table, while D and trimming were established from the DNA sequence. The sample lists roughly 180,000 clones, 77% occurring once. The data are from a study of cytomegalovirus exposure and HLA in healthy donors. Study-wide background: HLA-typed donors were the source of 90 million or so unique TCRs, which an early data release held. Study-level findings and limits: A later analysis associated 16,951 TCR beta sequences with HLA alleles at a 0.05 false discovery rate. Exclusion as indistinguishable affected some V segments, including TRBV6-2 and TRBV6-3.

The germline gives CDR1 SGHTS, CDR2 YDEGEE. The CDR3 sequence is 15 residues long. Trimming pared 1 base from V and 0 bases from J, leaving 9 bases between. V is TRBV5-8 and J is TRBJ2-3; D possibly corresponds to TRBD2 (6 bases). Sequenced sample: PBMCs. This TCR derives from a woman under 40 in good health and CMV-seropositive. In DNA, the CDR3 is TGTGCCAGCAGCTTGTGGGGACTGAGCACAGATACGCAGTATTTT. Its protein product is CASSLWGLSTDTQYF.